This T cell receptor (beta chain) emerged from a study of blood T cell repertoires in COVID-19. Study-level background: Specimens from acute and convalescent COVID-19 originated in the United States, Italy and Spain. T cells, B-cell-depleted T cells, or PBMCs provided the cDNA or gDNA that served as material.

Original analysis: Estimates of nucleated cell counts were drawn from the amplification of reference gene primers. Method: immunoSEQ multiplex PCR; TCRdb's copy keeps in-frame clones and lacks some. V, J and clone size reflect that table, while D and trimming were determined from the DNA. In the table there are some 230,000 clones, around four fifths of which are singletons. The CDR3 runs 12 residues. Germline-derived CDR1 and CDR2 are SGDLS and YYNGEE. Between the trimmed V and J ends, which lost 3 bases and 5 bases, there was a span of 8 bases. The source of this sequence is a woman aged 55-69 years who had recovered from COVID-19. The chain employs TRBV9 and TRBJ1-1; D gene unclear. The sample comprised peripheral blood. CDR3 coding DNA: TGTGCCAGCAGCGGCTCCGGGACTGAAGCTTTCTTT. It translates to CASSGSGTEAFF.